The 21 T cell receptor beta chains presented below share a single source sample, sequenced in a study of cytomegalovirus exposure and HLA in healthy donors (dated by TCRdb to about 2017). Libraries were made using the immunoSEQ multiplex PCR assay. The multiplex PCR relied on a mix of 60 forward primers for TCR Vbeta segments and 13 reverse primers for TCR Jbeta segments. In its TCRdb copy, this immuneACCESS table keeps in-frame sequences only and misses some clones. Where compared with another copy, unresolved V genes explain less than half of these, and the others have no known cause. The table for this sample records 200,000 to 250,000 clones. Roughly 0.98% of the sample is taken by the ten largest. What was sequenced was PBMCs. The receptor set was obtained from a woman younger than 45 in good health and CMV-seropositive.

The J gene is TRBJ2-3, the V gene TRBV6-1; a possible D gene is TRBD2 (6 bases). V lost 4 bases, J lost 5 bases, and 19 bases lay in between. This CDR3 spans 16 amino acids. In germline, CDR1 is MNHNS, CDR2 SASEGT. CDR3 nucleotide sequence: TGTGCCAGCAGTGGGGGGAGCCGACTAGATCTAGATACGCAGTATTTT. Its translation is CASSGGSRLDLDTQYF.

This chain connects TRBV15 to TRBJ1-5; D is unclear. The CDR3 runs 15 residues. Trimming took off 1 base at V and 5 bases at J, with 12 bases between the two ends. Germline V gene lookup returns CDR1 LNHNV and CDR2 YYDKDF (reference sequence). This CDR3 is CATSRGDMTDQPQHF. The CDR3 DNA is TGTGCCACCAGCAGAGGAGACATGACGGATCAGCCCCAGCATTTT.

The rearrangement uses TRBV6-6 and TRBJ2-3; TRBD2 might be the D (6 bases). CDR1 and CDR2 (germline): MNHNY, SVGAGI (reference sequence). V was shortened by 2 bases and J by 4 bases, with 10 bases between the two germline ends. The CDR3 consists of 14 residues. The DNA of the CDR3 is TGTGCCAGCAGTTACGGGACTGCCGCAGATACGCAGTATTTT. Protein sequence: CASSYGTAADTQYF.

For this clone: Germline and junction disagree at one end, which may indicate a read error. The rearrangement uses TRBV5-1 and TRBJ1-2, with TRBD1 matching over 9 bases. The CDR3 consists of 16 residues. Germline V gene lookup returns CDR1 SGHRS and CDR2 YFSETQ. The CDR3, as DNA: TGCGTCAGCAGCCCCTCCGGGACAGGGATCAACTATGGCTACACCTTC. It translates to CVSSPSGTGINYGYTF.

The chain carries TRBV5-1 and TRBJ2-5; 7 bases map to TRBD1. The J call may be faulty, since TRBJ2-7 better matches the DNA end. The CDR3 is 15 amino acids. Germline V gene lookup returns CDR1 SGHRS and CDR2 YFSETQ. The CDR3 DNA follows: TGCGCCAGCAGCCAAGGACAGGTCATCTCCTACGAGCAGTACTTC. Translation gives CASSQGQVISYEQYF.

The chain combines TRBV4-1 with TRBJ1-6, with 7 bases that match TRBD1. The germline V gene encodes CDR1 MGHRA and CDR2 YSYEKL. V lost 1 base and J lost 6; bases outside the gene matches: 12. The CDR3 contains 18 residues. DNA for the CDR3: TGCGCCAGCAGCCAAGGCCCTTCCGGGACAGTAGGTAATTCACCCCTCCACTTT. Translation: CASSQGPSGTVGNSPLHF.

This chain connects TRBV7-9 to TRBJ2-7; 15 bases align to TRBD2. The ends lost 6 bases at V and 3 bases at J; junction bases unmatched: 12. In germline, CDR1 is SEHNR, CDR2 FQNEAQ (reference sequence). The CDR3 runs to 18 residues. CDR3 sequence reads: CASRLSWTSGGEDYEQYF. In nucleotides, the CDR3 is TGTGCCAGCAGATTGTCTTGGACTAGCGGGGGGGAGGACTACGAGCAGTACTTC.

V and J are TRBV9 and TRBJ1-1, with a possible D match to TRBD1 (5 bases). The V end was cut by 2 bases, the J end by 1 base, with 6 bases between. This CDR3 is 13 amino acids long. In germline, CDR1 is SGDLS, CDR2 YYNGEE. The CDR3 coding sequence is TGTGCCAGCAGCGTCACAGGGAACACTGAAGCTTTCTTT. Translated, it gives CASSVTGNTEAFF. Looking up the rest from reference TRBV9 and TRBJ1-1 gives the full variable domain: DSGVTQTPKHLITATGQRVTLRCSPRSGDLSVYWYQQSLDQGLQFLIQYYNGEERAKGNILERFSAQQFPDLHSELNLSSLELGDSALYFCASSVTGNTEAFFGQGTRLTVV.

The chain couples TRBV5-1 to TRBJ1-4; TRBD1 might be the D (6 bases). The germline CDR1 and CDR2 sequences are SGHRS and YFSETQ. Trimming took 0 bases from V and 5 from J, leaving 8 bases between them. This CDR3 region has 14 residues. The CDR3 sequence: CASSLGQVNEKLFF. The CDR3 coding sequence is TGCGCCAGCAGCTTGGGACAGGTGAATGAAAAACTGTTTTTT.

The J gene is TRBJ2-5, the V gene TRBV5-1, with 11 bases matching TRBD2. V lost 5 bases to trimming and J lost 1 base; unmatched junction nucleotides: 4. Germline V CDR1 and CDR2: SGHRS, YFSETQ. The CDR3 is 15 residues long. In DNA, the CDR3 is TGCGCCAGCAGGATAGCGGGGGGGATCCAAGAGACCCAGTACTTC. Encoded protein: CASRIAGGIQETQYF. Drawing the rest from reference TRBV5-1 and TRBJ2-5, the complete variable domain is KAGVTQTPRYLIKTRGQQVTLSCSPISGHRSVSWYQQTPGQGLQFLFEYFSETQRNKGNFPGRFSGRQFSNSRSEMNVSTLELGDSALYLCASRIAGGIQETQYFGPGTRLLVL.

The gene calls are TRBV2 and TRBJ1-4; 9 bases match TRBD1. V shed 6 bases and J 7 bases; nucleotides not matched to a gene: 6. Germline V gives CDR1 SNHLY, CDR2 FYNNEI. The CDR3 runs 14 residues. In DNA form, the CDR3 reads TGTGCCAGCAGAGACAGGGGGTCGCGTGAAAAACTGTTTTTT. It specifies CASRDRGSREKLFF.

The chain uses TRBV5-1 and TRBJ2-2; D perhaps matches TRBD1 (5 bases). The CDR3 is 17 residues long. From germline, CDR1 is SGHRS and CDR2 YFSETQ. Trimming cost V 2 bases and J 4 bases, with 18 bases left between them. CDR3 coding DNA: TGCGCCAGCAGCTTTGGACAATCCACCGAACTCACCGGGGAGCTGTTTTTT. Translation: CASSFGQSTELTGELFF. The variable domain in full, with the rest retrieved from reference TRBV5-1 and TRBJ2-2, is KAGVTQTPRYLIKTRGQQVTLSCSPISGHRSVSWYQQTPGQGLQFLFEYFSETQRNKGNFPGRFSGRQFSNSRSEMNVSTLELGDSALYLCASSFGQSTELTGELFFGEGSRLTVL.

The chain employs TRBV28 and TRBJ2-3; 9 nucleotides agree with TRBD1. J gave up 6 bases and V 7 bases, and 14 bases lay outside the gene matches. Germline values: CDR1 MDHEN, CDR2 SYDVKM. This CDR3 is built from 16 residues. The CDR3 is CASTELWTGEMDTQYF. The CDR3 bases are TGTGCCAGCACCGAATTATGGACAGGGGAAATGGATACGCAGTATTTT.

The chain carries TRBV7-2 and TRBJ2-3; D uncertain. The germline V gene encodes CDR1 SGHTA and CDR2 FQGNSA. The ends were cut back, 7 bases at V and 6 bases at J, with 14 bases in the middle. This CDR3 contains 13 residues. CDR3 nucleotide sequence: TGTGCCAGCATCTCCAAATGGCAGGATACGCAGTATTTT. This sequence encodes CASISKWQDTQYF. Full variable domain (outside the CDR3, taken from reference TRBV7-2 and TRBJ2-3): GAGVSQSPSNKVTEKGKDVELRCDPISGHTALYWYRQSLGQGLEFLIYFQGNSAPDKSGLPSDRFSAERTGGSVSTLTIQRTQQEDSAVYLCASISKWQDTQYFGPGTRLTVL.

This chain links TRBV29-1 with TRBJ1-3, with 9 bases fitting TRBD1. The CDR3 is 12 amino acids. Trimming cost V 3 bases and J 8 bases; bases outside gene matches: 2. The germline gives CDR1 SQVTM, CDR2 ANQGSEA. CDR3 residues: CSVEGQGDTIYF. The CDR3 coding sequence is TGCAGCGTTGAGGGACAGGGCGACACCATATATTTT.

This chain links TRBV9 with TRBJ2-1, with D possibly TRBD2 on 7 matching bases. V lost 3 bases, J lost 2 bases, and 12 bases lay in between. The germline V gene has CDR1 SGDLS and CDR2 YYNGEE. This CDR3 is 15 amino acids long. CDR3 nucleotide sequence: TGTGCCAGCAGCGCCGAGGGGGGGGCCTACAATGAGCAGTTCTTC. This gives the protein CASSAEGGAYNEQFF.

The chain carries TRBV13 and TRBJ2-7, with 8 bases aligning to TRBD1. V was pared by 2 bases and J by 5 bases, with 5 bases of the junction left unmatched. The CDR3 runs to 14 residues. From germline, CDR1 is PRHDT and CDR2 FYEKMQ (reference sequence). CDR3 residues: CASSLRQGIHEQYF. In DNA form, the CDR3 reads TGTGCCAGCAGCTTAAGACAGGGGATCCACGAGCAGTACTTC.

The CDR3 coding sequence is TGCGCCAGCAGTGGCACAGTTTATAGCAATCAGCCCCAGCATTTT. It translates to CASSGTVYSNQPQHF. The chain uses TRBV5-1 and TRBJ1-5, with unresolved D. Trimming shortened V by 5 bases and J by 0 bases, and 12 bases separated the two germline ends. The length of the CDR3 is 15 residues. Germline V CDR1 and CDR2: SGHRS, YFSETQ.

The chain has TRBV6-6 and TRBJ2-5; D is uncertain. The better agreement between TRBJ2-7 and the DNA end casts doubt on the J call. CDR3 length: 12 residues. Germline assignment: CDR1 MNHNY and CDR2 SVGAGI (reference sequence). CDR3 residues: CASSINSYEQYF. DNA of the CDR3: TGTGCCAGCAGTATTAATAGTTACGAGCAGTACTTC.

The rearrangement uses TRBV5-8 and TRBJ2-1, with D possibly being TRBD2 (5 bases). The length of the CDR3 is 15 residues. From germline, CDR1 is SGHTS and CDR2 YDEGEE. Trimming shortened V by 10 bases and J by 0 bases, and 17 bases separated the two germline ends. The CDR3 DNA sequence: TGTGCCGGAGACTCCCGGGGATTCTCCTACAATGAGCAGTTCTTC. Encoded protein: CAGDSRGFSYNEQFF.

The chain uses TRBV7-6 and TRBJ2-7; possibly TRBD2 for D (6 bases). The V and J ends lost 1 base and 1 base respectively, with 20 bases between them. This CDR3 spans 18 amino acids. Per germline, CDR1 SGHVS and CDR2 FNYEAQ. CDR3 loop: CASSLEAPSAITSYEQYF. DNA of the CDR3: TGTGCCAGCAGCTTAGAGGCCCCTAGCGCAATAACTTCCTACGAGCAGTACTTC.